The T cell receptor beta chain under discussion was sequenced for a study of T cells in Graves' hyperthyroidism and ophthalmopathy. Study details: Prior to any treatment, at the point of initial diagnosis, peripheral blood was collected.

RNA transcripts yielded amplified TCR beta CDR3 regions. When the TCR CDR3 underwent first-round RT-PCR, the HTBI primer set was used. MiXCR, run by TCRdb on the multiplex PCR reads, gives a single entry per CDR3 protein. Of about 270,000 distinct CDR3 sequences listed, 25% to 30% are singletons. The germline V gene encodes CDR1 KGHDR and CDR2 SFDVKD. This CDR3 is 15 amino acids long. Trimming removed 4 bases from V and 2 bases from J; junction bases left unmatched: 6. Findings and limits, study-wide: Blood also held most thyroid clonotypes expanded beyond 0.001.

In this sample, this clonotype turned up many times. As yet, its antigen is unknown. Sampled blood dates from first hyperthyroidism diagnosis, and it precedes any ophthalmopathy symptoms. PBMCs were obtained from 9.5 to 10 ml fresh peripheral blood. This sequence joins TRBV24-1 and TRBJ2-7, with 8 bases identical to TRBD1. The sequencing sample was made of blood. This clonotype was sampled from a man between 35 and 55 years old with Graves' hyperthyroidism that later progressed to Graves' ophthalmopathy. CDR3 sequence reads: CATSDPTGDPYEQYF. For the CDR3, the DNA is TGTGCCACCAGTGACCCGACAGGGGACCCCTACGAGCAGTACTTC.